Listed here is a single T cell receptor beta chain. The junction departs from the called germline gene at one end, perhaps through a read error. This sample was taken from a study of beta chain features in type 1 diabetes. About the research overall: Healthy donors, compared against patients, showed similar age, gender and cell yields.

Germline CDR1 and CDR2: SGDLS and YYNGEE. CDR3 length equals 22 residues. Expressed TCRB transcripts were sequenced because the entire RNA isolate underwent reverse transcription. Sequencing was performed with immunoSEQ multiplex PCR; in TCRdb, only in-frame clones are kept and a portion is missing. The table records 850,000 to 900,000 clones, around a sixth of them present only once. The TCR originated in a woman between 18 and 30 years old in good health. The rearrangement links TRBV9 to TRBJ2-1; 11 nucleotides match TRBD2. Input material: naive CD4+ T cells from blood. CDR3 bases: TGTGCCAGCAGCGCAAGACAGCGCGGGACTCTAGCGGGAGGCTACTCCAACAATGAGCAGTTCTTC. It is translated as CASSARQRGTLAGGYSNNEQFF.